Listed here are 9 T cell receptor beta chains from one sample, sequenced in a study of blood T cell repertoires in COVID-19. Repertoires were generated with immunoSEQ multiplex PCR, while TCRdb's copy carries only in-frame clones and drops some. Found here are approximately 220,000 clones, about 80% of them singletons; the top ten hold more than 2.5%. Sequencing was performed on peripheral blood. The receptors originated from a woman aged 30 to 39 who had recovered from COVID-19.

V is TRBV7-9 and J is TRBJ1-6, with 9 bases fitting TRBD1. Germline CDR1 reads SEHNR; CDR2 reads FQNEAQ (reference sequence). There are 14 residues in the CDR3. V lost 5 bases, J lost 10 bases, and 6 bases stayed unmatched. The DNA for the CDR3 is TGTGCCAGCAGCCAGGGGACAGGGCGCTCACCCCTCCACTTT. As protein: CASSQGTGRSPLHF.

This sequence joins TRBV30 and TRBJ2-3, with 7 bases aligning to TRBD2. CDR3 length equals 14 residues. CDR1 is GTSNPN and CDR2 is SVGIG in the germline V gene (reference sequence). The ends lost 3 bases at V and 1 base at J; junction bases unmatched: 4. CDR3 sequence reads: CAWRVAGRTDTQYF. The CDR3, as DNA: TGTGCCTGGAGGGTAGCGGGCCGCACAGATACGCAGTATTTT.

The CDR3 DNA reads as TGCGCCAGCAGCCCGGGACTAGCGGGAGGCCCGAGTGGGGAGCAGTACTTC. Translation: CASSPGLAGGPSGEQYF. This sequence joins TRBV5-1 and TRBJ2-7, with TRBD2 identical over 15 bases. The V and J ends lost 4 bases and 7 bases, in that order; junction bases with no gene match: 12. The CDR3 is 17 amino acids. From germline, CDR1 is SGHRS and CDR2 YFSETQ. Full variable domain (outside the CDR3, taken from reference TRBV5-1 and TRBJ2-7): KAGVTQTPRYLIKTRGQQVTLSCSPISGHRSVSWYQQTPGQGLQFLFEYFSETQRNKGNFPGRFSGRQFSNSRSEMNVSTLELGDSALYLCASSPGLAGGPSGEQYFGPGTRLTVT.

This chain uses TRBV11-2 with TRBJ2-4; possible D gene TRBD2, 5 bases. The germline CDR1 and CDR2 sequences are SGHAT and FQNNGV. The CDR3 extends over 14 amino acids. With 6 bases removed from V and 6 bases from J, the gap between germline ends came to 15 bases. The CDR3 DNA follows: TGTGCCAGCAGGGGGAGATCGGAGTTAAACATTCAGTACTTC. Protein: CASRGRSELNIQYF.

The CDR3 protein is CASSPIQGHDEQFF. The CDR3 nucleotides are TGTGCCAGCAGTCCTATACAGGGACACGATGAGCAGTTCTTC. This chain connects TRBV6-5 to TRBJ2-1, with D tentatively TRBD1 (6 bases). The germline V and J ends were trimmed by 5 bases and 8 bases, with 16 bases remaining between them. From germline, CDR1 is MNHEY and CDR2 SVGAGI. This CDR3 is 14 amino acids long.

The chain carries TRBV27 and TRBJ1-1; no clear D gene. The V end lost 7 bases, the J end lost 0 bases, and 21 bases lay between the germline ends. The CDR3 has 17 residues. Germline assignment: CDR1 MNHEY and CDR2 SMNVEV (reference sequence). The CDR3 DNA sequence: TGTGCCAGCACCATTTACCCCCCGCGGGAGCTGAACACTGAAGCTTTCTTT. Translating it yields CASTIYPPRELNTEAFF.

The chain links TRBV28 to TRBJ2-5; D might be TRBD1 (5 bases). The V end was cut by 4 bases, the J end by 5 bases, with 11 bases between. Germline-derived CDR1 and CDR2 are MDHEN and SYDVKM. This CDR3 region has 13 residues. The CDR3 sequence is CASSSGWGETQYF. CDR3 coding DNA: TGTGCCAGCAGTTCAGGGTGGGGCGAGACCCAGTACTTC.

The V and J genes are TRBV3-1 (or the pseudogene TRBV3-2) and TRBJ2-1; TRBD2 matches 11 bases. This CDR3 has 19 amino acids. The V and J ends lost 0 bases and 7 bases, in that order; junction bases with no gene match: 14. Germline-derived CDR1 and CDR2 are LGHDT and YNNKEL (reference sequence). The CDR3 region has the DNA TGTGCCAGCAGCCAAGATTCCCCTTTAGCGGGAGGGCCGGGGAATGAGCAGTTCTTC. Protein product: CASSQDSPLAGGPGNEQFF.

This clone appeared a few times. The V and J genes are TRBV28 and TRBJ2-7, with D perhaps matching TRBD2 (6 bases). Trimming left V 7 bases short and J 4 bases short, with 8 bases between. Germline CDR1 reads MDHEN; CDR2 reads SYDVKM. The CDR3 runs 11 residues. CDR3 DNA: TGTGCCAGCACCGGAGGGTACGAGCAGTACTTC. It yields the protein CASTGGYEQYF.